These 11 T cell receptor beta chains were sequenced from one sample in a study of blood T cells in healthy people across ages. A second roughly 7 to 11 cycle PCR used barcoded and J-beta primers. TCRdb recomputed calls from the 5' RACE reads with MiXCR, one row per CDR3 protein. The table has hundreds of thousands of distinct CDR3 sequences, 22% seen once; the top ten hold roughly a fifth. Input material: blood. These receptors were obtained from a man aged 65-85 years in good health.

The chain carries TRBV7-9 and TRBJ2-2; no definite D call. V was trimmed by 5 bases and J by 7 bases, leaving 11 bases between them. The CDR3 runs to 13 residues. Germline CDR1 is SEHNR and CDR2 is FQNEAQ (reference sequence). DNA for the CDR3: TGTGCCAGCAGCCCCACGAAGGACGGGGAGCTGTTTTTT. It translates to CASSPTKDGELFF. The variable domain in full, completed from reference TRBV7-9 and TRBJ2-2, reads DTGVSQNPRHKITKRGQNVTFRCDPISEHNRLYWYRQTLGQGPEFLTYFQNEAQLEKSRLLSDRFSAERPKGSFSTLEIQRTEQGDSAMYLCASSPTKDGELFFGEGSRLTVL.

The chain employs TRBV7-8 and TRBJ2-1; no reliable D call. The J call is doubtful: the DNA matches TRBJ2-5 better. CDR1 and CDR2 from the germline V gene are SGHVS and FQNEAQ. The CDR3 sequence is 12 residues long. The CDR3 region has the DNA TGTGCCAGCTCTGTGCGAGAGGAGACCCAGTACTTC. This encodes CASSVREETQYF.

V gene TRBV4-1 combines with J gene TRBJ2-7; a possible D gene is TRBD1 (7 bases). The CDR3 covers 17 residues. Germline values: CDR1 MGHRA, CDR2 YSYEKL. Trimming took 3 bases from V and 3 from J, leaving 21 bases between them. The CDR3 nucleotides are TGCGCCAGCAGCCAGTTACCGGGCCCTCAGGGGGGCTACGAGCAGTACTTC. Translated, it gives CASSQLPGPQGGYEQYF.

V usage is TRBV11-2 and J usage is TRBJ2-7; 8 positions agree with TRBD2. Germline CDR1 reads SGHAT; CDR2 reads FQNNGV. The CDR3 covers 10 residues. The CDR3 sequence is CASSLIAGLV. The CDR3 DNA reads as TGTGCCAGCAGCCTAATAGCGGGACTCGTC.

In this sample, this clonotype turned up a few times. This chain joins TRBV5-1 and TRBJ2-1; D perhaps matches TRBD1 (5 bases). This CDR3 has 15 amino acids. Deletions cut 4 bases from V and 3 bases from J, with 14 bases between. Germline V gene lookup returns CDR1 SGHRS and CDR2 YFSETQ. This CDR3 is CASSLGPPSYNEQFF. DNA of the CDR3: TGCGCCAGCAGCCTGGGGCCCCCGAGCTACAATGAGCAGTTCTTC.

The table lists this clonotype with a few counts. The rearrangement joins TRBV10-3 to TRBJ2-1; 9 bases fit TRBD2. The CDR3 length is 16 residues. CDR1 is ENHRY, CDR2 SYGVKD, per germline. Unmatched junction bases numbered 7, after V lost 4 bases and J lost 3 bases. CDR3 residues: CAISGFGTSLYNEQFF. The CDR3 DNA reads as TGTGCCATCAGTGGTTTTGGGACTAGCCTCTACAATGAGCAGTTCTTC.

This clonotype was detected ten times or more. The V gene is TRBV10-3, the J gene TRBJ2-1, with D unclear. V was clipped by 0 bases and J by 2 bases, with 11 bases between them. The CDR3 is made up of 16 amino acids. Germline V CDR1 and CDR2: ENHRY, SYGVKD. CDR3 sequence (DNA): TGTGCCATCAGTGAGTCAAGGGCCATGGCCTACAATGAGCAGTTCTTC. Translated: CAISESRAMAYNEQFF.

The chain employs TRBV5-1 and TRBJ1-2; 7 bases are shared with TRBD1. The junction had 6 bases not matched to a gene; V was cut back by 4 bases and J by 3 bases. The CDR3 extends over 14 amino acids. Germline V gene data show CDR1 as SGHRS and CDR2 as YFSETQ. The CDR3 DNA reads as TGCGCCAGCAGCACGGCGGGGACAGACTATGGCTACACCTTC. As protein: CASSTAGTDYGYTF. Full variable domain (outside the CDR3, taken from reference TRBV5-1 and TRBJ1-2): KAGVTQTPRYLIKTRGQQVTLSCSPISGHRSVSWYQQTPGQGLQFLFEYFSETQRNKGNFPGRFSGRQFSNSRSEMNVSTLELGDSALYLCASSTAGTDYGYTFGSGTRLTVV.

A note on this clonotype: The junction and the germline gene differ at one end; a read error may be behind it. CDR3 sequence: CASSHPFADTQYF. As DNA, the CDR3 is TGCGCAAGCAGCCACCCTTTCGCAGATACGCAGTATTTT. The chain links TRBV4-1 to TRBJ2-3, with D unclear. The germline CDR1 and CDR2 sequences are MGHRA and YSYEKL. The CDR3 runs 13 residues.

The rearrangement joins TRBV20-1 to TRBJ2-7; the D is unclear. Per the germline V gene, CDR1 is DFQATT and CDR2 is SNEGSKA (reference sequence). The CDR3 extends over 13 amino acids. The V end was cut by 4 bases, the J end by 7 bases, with 17 bases between. The CDR3 loop reads CSANKPTRWEQYF. In DNA, the CDR3 is TGCAGTGCTAATAAACCCACCCGCTGGGAGCAGTACTTC.

As regards this clonotype: Given a much more abundant clone one base away, this may be a read error. The chain recombines TRBV12-3 or TRBV12-4 with TRBJ2-7; D possibly uses TRBD1 or TRBD2 (6 bases each). The CDR3 is made up of 15 amino acids. The DNA of the CDR3 is TGTGCCAGCAGTCTGGACTACAGGGAAACCTACGAGCAGCACTTC. Its translation is CASSLDYRETYEQHF.